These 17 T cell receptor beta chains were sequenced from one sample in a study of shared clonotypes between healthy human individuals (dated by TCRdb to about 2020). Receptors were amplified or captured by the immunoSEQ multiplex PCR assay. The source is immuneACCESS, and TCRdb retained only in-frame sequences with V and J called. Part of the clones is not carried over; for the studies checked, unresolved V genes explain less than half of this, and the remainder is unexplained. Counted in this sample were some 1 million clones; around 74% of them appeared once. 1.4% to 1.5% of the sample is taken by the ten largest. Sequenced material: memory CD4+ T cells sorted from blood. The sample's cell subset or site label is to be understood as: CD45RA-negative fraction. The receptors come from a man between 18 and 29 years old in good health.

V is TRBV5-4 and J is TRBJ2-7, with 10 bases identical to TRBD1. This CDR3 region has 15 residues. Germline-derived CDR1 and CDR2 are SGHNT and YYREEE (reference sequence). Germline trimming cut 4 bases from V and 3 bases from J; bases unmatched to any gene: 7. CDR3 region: CASSPGGQGNYEQYF. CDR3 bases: TGTGCCAGCAGCCCTGGGGGACAGGGGAACTACGAGCAGTACTTC.

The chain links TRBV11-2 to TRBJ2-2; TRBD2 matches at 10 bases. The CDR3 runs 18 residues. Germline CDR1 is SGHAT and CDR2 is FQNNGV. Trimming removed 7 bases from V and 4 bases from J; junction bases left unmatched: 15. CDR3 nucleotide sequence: TGTGCCAGCACCTACCAGAATTGGCTAGCGGGAGTCACCGGGGAGCTGTTTTTT. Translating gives CASTYQNWLAGVTGELFF.

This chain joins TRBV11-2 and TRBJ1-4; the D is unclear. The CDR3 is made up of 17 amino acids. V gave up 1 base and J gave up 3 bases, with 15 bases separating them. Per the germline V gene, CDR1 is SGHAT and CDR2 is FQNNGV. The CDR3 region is CASSLVALRRANEKLFF. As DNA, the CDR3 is TGTGCCAGCAGCTTAGTAGCCTTGAGAAGGGCTAATGAAAAACTGTTTTTT.

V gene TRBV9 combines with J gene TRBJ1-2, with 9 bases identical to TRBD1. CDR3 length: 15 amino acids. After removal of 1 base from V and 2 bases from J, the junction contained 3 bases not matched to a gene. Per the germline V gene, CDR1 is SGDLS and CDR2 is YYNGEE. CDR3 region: CASSVWTGANYGYTF. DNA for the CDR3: TGTGCCAGCAGCGTATGGACAGGGGCCAACTATGGCTACACCTTC.

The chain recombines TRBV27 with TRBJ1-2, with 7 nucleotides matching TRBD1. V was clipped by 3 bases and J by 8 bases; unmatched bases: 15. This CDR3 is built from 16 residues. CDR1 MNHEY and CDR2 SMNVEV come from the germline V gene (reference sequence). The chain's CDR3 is CASSFSRQGGRGGYTF. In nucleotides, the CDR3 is TGTGCCAGCAGTTTCAGCCGACAGGGCGGTCGGGGAGGCTACACCTTC.

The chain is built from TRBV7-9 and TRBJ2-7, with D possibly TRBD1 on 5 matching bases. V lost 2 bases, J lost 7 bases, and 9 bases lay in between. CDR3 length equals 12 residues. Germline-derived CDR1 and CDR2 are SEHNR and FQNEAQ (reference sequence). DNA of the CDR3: TGTGCCAGCAGCTTACAGGGCATAGAGCAGTACTTC. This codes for CASSLQGIEQYF.

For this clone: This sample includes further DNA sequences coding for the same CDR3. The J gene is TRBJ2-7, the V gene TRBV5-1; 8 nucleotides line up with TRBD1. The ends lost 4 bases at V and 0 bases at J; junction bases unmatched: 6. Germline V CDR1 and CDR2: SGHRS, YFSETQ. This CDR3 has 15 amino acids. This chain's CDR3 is CASSPRQGSSYEQYF. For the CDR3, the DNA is TGCGCCAGCAGCCCACGACAGGGGAGCTCCTACGAGCAGTACTTC. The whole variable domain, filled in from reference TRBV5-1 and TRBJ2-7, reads KAGVTQTPRYLIKTRGQQVTLSCSPISGHRSVSWYQQTPGQGLQFLFEYFSETQRNKGNFPGRFSGRQFSNSRSEMNVSTLELGDSALYLCASSPRQGSSYEQYFGPGTRLTVT.

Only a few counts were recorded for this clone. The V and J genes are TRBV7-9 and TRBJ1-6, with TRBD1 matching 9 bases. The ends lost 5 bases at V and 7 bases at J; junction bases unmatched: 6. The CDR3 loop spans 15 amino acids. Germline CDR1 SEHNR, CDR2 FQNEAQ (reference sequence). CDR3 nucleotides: TGTGCCAGCAGCCTCGTGACAGGGGGGAATTCACCCCTCCACTTT. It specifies CASSLVTGGNSPLHF.

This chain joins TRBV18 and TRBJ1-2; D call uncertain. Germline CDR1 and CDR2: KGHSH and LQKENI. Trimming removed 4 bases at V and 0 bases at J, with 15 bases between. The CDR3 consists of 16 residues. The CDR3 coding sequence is TGTGCCAGCTCACGAACGGGCGCAGAATCTAACTATGGCTACACCTTC. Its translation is CASSRTGAESNYGYTF. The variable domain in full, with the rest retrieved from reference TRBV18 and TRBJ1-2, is NAGVMQNPRHLVRRRGQEARLRCSPMKGHSHVYWYRQLPEEGLKFMVYLQKENIIDESGMPKERFSAEFPKEGPSILRIQQVVRGDSAAYFCASSRTGAESNYGYTFGSGTRLTVV.

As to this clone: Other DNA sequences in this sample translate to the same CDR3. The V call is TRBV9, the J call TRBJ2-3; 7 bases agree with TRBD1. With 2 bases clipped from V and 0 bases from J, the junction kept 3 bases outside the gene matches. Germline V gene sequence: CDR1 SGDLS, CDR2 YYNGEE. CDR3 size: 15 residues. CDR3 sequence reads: CASSVGQASTDTQYF. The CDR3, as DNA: TGTGCCAGCAGCGTCGGACAGGCCAGCACAGATACGCAGTATTTT.

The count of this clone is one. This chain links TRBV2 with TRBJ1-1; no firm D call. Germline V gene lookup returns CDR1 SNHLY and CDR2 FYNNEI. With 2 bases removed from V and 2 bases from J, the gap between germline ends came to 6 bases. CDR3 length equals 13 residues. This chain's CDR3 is CASSERPNTEAFF. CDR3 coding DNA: TGTGCCAGCAGTGAAAGACCTAACACTGAAGCTTTCTTT. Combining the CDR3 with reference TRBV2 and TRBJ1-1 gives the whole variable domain EPEVTQTPSHQVTQMGQEVILRCVPISNHLYFYWYRQILGQKVEFLVSFYNNEISEKSEIFDDQFSVERPDGSNFTLKIRSTKLEDSAMYFCASSERPNTEAFFGQGTRLTVV.

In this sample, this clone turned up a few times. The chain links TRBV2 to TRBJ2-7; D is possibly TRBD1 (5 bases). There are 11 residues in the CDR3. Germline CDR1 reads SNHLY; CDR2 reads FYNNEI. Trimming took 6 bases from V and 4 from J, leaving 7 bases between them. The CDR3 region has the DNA TGTGCCAGCAGCAGGGATTACGAGCAGTACTTC. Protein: CASSRDYEQYF.

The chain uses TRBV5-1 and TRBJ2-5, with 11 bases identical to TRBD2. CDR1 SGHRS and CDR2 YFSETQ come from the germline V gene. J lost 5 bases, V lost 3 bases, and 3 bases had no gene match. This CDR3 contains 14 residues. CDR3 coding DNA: TGCGCCAGCAGCTCCTCTAGCGGGGGGGAGACCCAGTACTTC. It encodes CASSSSSGGETQYF.

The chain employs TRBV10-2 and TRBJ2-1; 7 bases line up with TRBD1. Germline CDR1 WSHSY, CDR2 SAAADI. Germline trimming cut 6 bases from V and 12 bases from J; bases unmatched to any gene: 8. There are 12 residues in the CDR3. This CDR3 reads CASSRDSRLQFF. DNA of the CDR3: TGCGCCAGCAGCCGGGACAGCCGTTTGCAGTTCTTC.

CDR3 coding DNA: TGTGCCAGCAGCCGGACTAGCGGGAAGTACGAGCAGTACTTC. It yields the protein CASSRTSGKYEQYF. This sequence joins TRBV28 and TRBJ2-7; 12 nucleotides line up with TRBD2. V dropped 6 bases and J dropped 4; count of bases not matched to a gene: 4. Germline V CDR1 and CDR2: MDHEN, SYDVKM. The CDR3 contains 14 residues.

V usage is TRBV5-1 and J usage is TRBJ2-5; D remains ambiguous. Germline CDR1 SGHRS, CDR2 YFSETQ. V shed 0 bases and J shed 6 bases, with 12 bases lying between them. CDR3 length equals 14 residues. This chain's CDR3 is CASSLDGSKKTQYF. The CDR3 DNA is TGCGCCAGCAGCTTGGATGGCAGTAAAAAGACCCAGTACTTC.

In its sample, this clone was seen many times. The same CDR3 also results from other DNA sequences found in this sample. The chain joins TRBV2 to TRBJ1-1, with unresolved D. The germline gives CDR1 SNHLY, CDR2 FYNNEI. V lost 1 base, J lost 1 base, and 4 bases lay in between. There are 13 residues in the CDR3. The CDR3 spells CASSEGGNTEAFF. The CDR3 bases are TGTGCCAGCAGTGAAGGGGGGAACACTGAAGCTTTCTTT.